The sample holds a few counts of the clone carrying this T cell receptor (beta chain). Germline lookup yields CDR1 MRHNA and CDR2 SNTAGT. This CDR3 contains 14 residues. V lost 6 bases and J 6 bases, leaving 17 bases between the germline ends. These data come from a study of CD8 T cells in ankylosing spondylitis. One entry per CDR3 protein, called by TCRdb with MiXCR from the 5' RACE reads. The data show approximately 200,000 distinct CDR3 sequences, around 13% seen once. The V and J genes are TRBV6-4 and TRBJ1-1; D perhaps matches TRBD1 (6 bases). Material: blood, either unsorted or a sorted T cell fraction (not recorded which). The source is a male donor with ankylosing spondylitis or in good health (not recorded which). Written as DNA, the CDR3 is TGTGCCAGCAGCGCAACAGGGAAGAGAGCTGAAGCTTTCTTT. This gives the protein CASSATGKRAEAFF.